This T cell receptor beta chain was recorded in a study of blood T cell repertoires in COVID-19. Overall study context: Both acute and convalescent COVID-19 samples were obtained from the United States, Italy and Spain. PBMCs, B-cell-depleted T cells, or T cells were the source of the cDNA or gDNA that made up the material.

Data came from immunoSEQ multiplex PCR; TCRdb stores just in-frame clones and leaves some out. The table records 200,000 or so clones, more than 85% of them present only once. In Seattle, patients joined the study during active infection and were tracked longitudinally. The CDR3 extends over 14 amino acids. V gave up 8 bases and J gave up 5 bases, with 17 bases separating them. Germline values: CDR1 MGHDK, CDR2 SYGVNS. Sequenced material: peripheral blood. V and J are TRBV25-1 and TRBJ2-3; D gene unclear. The receptor comes from a man aged 60-69 years with COVID-19, enrolled during active disease. As DNA, the CDR3 is TGTGCCAGCGGAGACCCAGACCCCCAAGATACGCAGTATTTT. Protein product: CASGDPDPQDTQYF.